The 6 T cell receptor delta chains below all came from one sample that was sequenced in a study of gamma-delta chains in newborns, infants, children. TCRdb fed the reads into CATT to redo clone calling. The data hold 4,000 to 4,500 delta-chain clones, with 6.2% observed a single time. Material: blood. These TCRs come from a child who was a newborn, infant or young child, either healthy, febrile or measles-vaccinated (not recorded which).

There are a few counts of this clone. CDR3 loop: CAVLGDTYTDKLIF. As DNA, the CDR3 is TGTGCCGTACTGGGGGATACGTACACCGATAAACTCATCTTT. This chain uses TRDV3 with TRDJ1; 13 bases line up with TRDD3. The V and J ends lost 5 bases and 0 bases, in that order; junction bases with no gene match: 3. The CDR3 extends over 14 amino acids. Germline CDR1 TVYSNPD, CDR2 GDNSRS (reference sequence).

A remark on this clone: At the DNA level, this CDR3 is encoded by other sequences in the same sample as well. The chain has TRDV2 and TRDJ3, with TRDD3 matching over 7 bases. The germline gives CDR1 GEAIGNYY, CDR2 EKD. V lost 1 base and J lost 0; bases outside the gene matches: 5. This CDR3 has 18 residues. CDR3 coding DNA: TGTGCCTGTGACACAGGATGGGGGAGCTCCTGGGACACCCGACAGATGTTTTTC. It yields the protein CACDTGWGSSWDTRQMFF.

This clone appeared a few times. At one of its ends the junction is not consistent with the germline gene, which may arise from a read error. CDR3 DNA sequence: TGTGCCTGTGACACCGTAGGGGGCTACCCCTGGGACACCCGACGGATGTTTTTC. Translating it yields CACDTVGGYPWDTRRMFF. The J gene is TRDJ3, the V gene TRDV2, with D possibly TRDD3 on 5 matching bases. This CDR3 has 18 amino acids. The germline gives CDR1 GEAIGNYY, CDR2 EKD.

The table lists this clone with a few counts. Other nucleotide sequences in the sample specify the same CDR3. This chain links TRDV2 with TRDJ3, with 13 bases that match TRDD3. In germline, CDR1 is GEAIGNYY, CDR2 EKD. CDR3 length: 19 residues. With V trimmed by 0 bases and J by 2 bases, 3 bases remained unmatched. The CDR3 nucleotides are TGTGCCTGTGACACCGTACTGGGGGATACGCCCTGGGACACCCGACAGATGTTTTTC. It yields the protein CACDTVLGDTPWDTRQMFF.

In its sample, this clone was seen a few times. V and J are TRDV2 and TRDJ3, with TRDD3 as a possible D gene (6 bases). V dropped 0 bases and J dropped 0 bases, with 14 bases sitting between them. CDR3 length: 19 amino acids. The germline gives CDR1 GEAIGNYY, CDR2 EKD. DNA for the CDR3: TGTGCCTGTGACACCGGGGGACCAAACCCCTCCTGGGACACCCGACAGATGTTTTTC. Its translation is CACDTGGPNPSWDTRQMFF.

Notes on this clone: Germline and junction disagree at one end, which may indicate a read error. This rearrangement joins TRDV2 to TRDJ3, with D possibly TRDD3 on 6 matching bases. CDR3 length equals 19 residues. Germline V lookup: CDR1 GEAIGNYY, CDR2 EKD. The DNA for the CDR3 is TGTGCCTGTGACACCGGAGATACGCGGAGCTCCTGGGACGCCCGACAGATGTTTTTC. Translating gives CACDTGDTRSSWDARQMFF.